These T cell receptor beta chains were read from a single sample in a study of cytomegalovirus exposure and HLA in healthy donors. TCRdb keeps only in-frame clones here, not all; method: immunoSEQ multiplex PCR. The sample lists about 140,000 clones, approximately 82% occurring once. Sequencing was performed on PBMCs. The source is a woman aged 60-70 years in good health and CMV-seropositive. CDR3s include the opening cysteine and the closing phenylalanine or tryptophan. D genes are given only for firm matches. Clone sizes are given selectively: once, few, many, or a class where the clone is expanded.

d_call	v_call	clone_size	j_call	cdr3_aa	cdr3_nt
TRBD2	TRBV7-2	-	TRBJ2-3	CASSRQTSRTDTQYF	TGTGCCAGCAGCCGTCAGACTAGCCGTACAGATACGCAGTATTTT
-	TRBV7-8	-	TRBJ2-3	CASTRGDSSTDTQYF	TGTGCCAGCACCAGGGGGGACAGTTCCACAGATACGCAGTATTTT
-	TRBV13	-	TRBJ2-7	CASSSGTYEQYF	TGTGCCAGCAGCTCCGGGACTTACGAGCAGTACTTC
TRBD1	TRBV28	-	TRBJ1-5	CASTDRDNQPQHF	TGTGCCAGCACAGACAGGGACAATCAGCCCCAGCATTTT
TRBD1	TRBV5-6	-	TRBJ2-7	CASSAGQGWARGNYEQYF	TGTGCCAGCAGCGCGGGACAGGGGTGGGCTAGGGGAAATTACGAGCAGTACTTC
-	TRBV10-3	-	TRBJ2-7	CAISRELSPYEQYF	TGTGCCATCAGCCGGGAACTGAGTCCCTACGAGCAGTACTTC
-	TRBV27	-	TRBJ1-4	CASSRTRGDNEKLFF	TGTGCCAGCAGCCGGACTAGGGGGGATAATGAAAAACTGTTTTTT
-	TRBV4-3	few	TRBJ1-1	CASSQTTANTEAFF	TGCGCCAGCAGCCAGACGACAGCGAACACTGAAGCTTTCTTT
TRBD1	TRBV19	-	TRBJ1-5	CASRNDRARPQHF	TGTGCCAGTAGAAACGACAGGGCGCGGCCCCAGCATTTT
-	TRBV30	-	TRBJ2-7	CAWTTTLTYEQYF	TGTGCCTGGACCACAACATTAACCTACGAGCAGTACTTC
TRBD1	TRBV28	-	TRBJ2-5	CASSLSDRGLETQYF	TGTGCCAGCAGTCTTTCGGACAGGGGGCTAGAGACCCAGTACTTC
-	TRBV29-1	-	TRBJ2-4	CSVGAGNIQYF	TGCAGCGTGGGGGCGGGAAACATTCAGTACTTC
TRBD2	TRBV5-4	-	TRBJ2-7	CASSPGTSGSEQYF	TGTGCCAGCAGCCCCGGGACTAGCGGGAGCGAGCAGTACTTC
TRBD2	TRBV19	-	TRBJ2-7	CASSIGLGLAYEQYF	TGTGCCAGTAGTATAGGGCTGGGACTAGCCTACGAGCAGTACTTC
TRBD1	TRBV6-5	-	TRBJ2-2	CASRSNRGNTGELFF	TGTGCCAGCAGATCCAACAGGGGAAACACCGGGGAGCTGTTTTTT
-	TRBV10-1	once	TRBJ1-2	CASSVHRPNYGYTF	TGCGCCAGCAGTGTACACAGACCGAACTATGGCTACACCTTC
-	TRBV7-8	-	TRBJ2-5	CASSYRETQYF	TGTGCCAGCAGCTACAGAGAGACCCAGTACTTC
-	TRBV2	once	TRBJ2-7	CATRWYPTSNEQYF	TGTGCCACCCGGTGGTACCCCACTAGCAACGAGCAGTACTTC
TRBD1	TRBV19	-	TRBJ2-1	CASTEDRFSYNEQFF	TGTGCCAGTACAGAGGACAGGTTCTCCTACAATGAGCAGTTCTTC
-	TRBV4-3	once	TRBJ2-7	CASPRQGTTYEQYF	TGCGCCAGCCCCAGGCAGGGAACGACCTACGAGCAGTACTTC
-	TRBV28	-	TRBJ2-2	CASRRGIRTGELFF	TGTGCCAGCAGACGCGGGATCCGCACCGGGGAGCTGTTTTTT
-	TRBV7-2	-	TRBJ2-3	CASSQNTDTQYF	TGTGCCAGCAGCCAGAACACAGATACGCAGTATTTT
-	TRBV27	-	TRBJ2-5	CASSSRGQETQYF	TGTGCCAGCAGTTCTCGAGGCCAAGAGACCCAGTACTTC
-	TRBV11-3	-	TRBJ2-3	CASSTRLGDLDTQYF	TGTGCCAGCAGCACCCGACTAGGCGACCTGGATACGCAGTATTTT
TRBD2	TRBV14	-	TRBJ2-7	CASSQNSGSSYEQYF	TGTGCCAGCAGCCAAAATAGCGGGAGCTCCTACGAGCAGTACTTC
-	TRBV29-1	once	TRBJ1-1	CSGDQGNTEAFF	TGCAGCGGGGATCAGGGTAACACTGAAGCTTTCTTT
TRBD1	TRBV18	-	TRBJ1-2	CASSPGMDRSDYGYTF	TGTGCCAGCTCACCTGGTATGGACAGGTCGGACTATGGCTACACCTTC
TRBD1	TRBV10-2	-	TRBJ1-5	CASSRTGLAIVGNQPQHF	TGCGCCAGCAGTCGGACAGGGCTCGCGATAGTAGGCAATCAGCCCCAGCATTTT
-	TRBV27	-	TRBJ2-3	CASSSLAASTDTQYF	TGTGCCAGCAGTTCTTTAGCGGCTAGCACAGATACGCAGTATTTT
-	TRBV7-3	-	TRBJ2-5	CASSSSAGSAETQYF	TGTGCCAGCAGCTCAAGCGCGGGGTCGGCTGAGACCCAGTACTTC
TRBD2	TRBV10-1	-	TRBJ2-6	CASSAAGRRVSGANVLTF	TGCGCCAGCAGTGCTGCCGGGAGGAGGGTCTCTGGGGCCAACGTCCTGACTTTC
-	TRBV2	-	TRBJ1-1	CASSELGRTEAFF	TGTGCCAGCAGTGAACTGGGCAGGACTGAAGCTTTCTTT
TRBD2	TRBV6-5	-	TRBJ2-2	CASRYSIAGHTGELFF	TGTGCCAGCAGGTACTCGATAGCGGGACACACCGGGGAGCTGTTTTTT
-	TRBV4-1	few	TRBJ1-4	CASSQRGTGDEKLFF	TGCGCCAGCAGCCAACGAGGGACGGGGGATGAAAAACTGTTTTTT
TRBD1	TRBV2	-	TRBJ2-7	CASSDSQGSSYEQYF	TGTGCCAGCAGTGACTCACAGGGGTCATCCTACGAGCAGTACTTC
TRBD2	TRBV30	once	TRBJ2-2	CAWIEAGVNTGELFF	TGTGCCTGGATTGAGGCGGGAGTGAACACCGGGGAGCTGTTTTTT
-	TRBV4-3	-	TRBJ2-6	CASSPTTGIRTSGANVLTF	TGCGCCAGCAGCCCCACGACGGGGATCAGAACCTCTGGGGCCAACGTCCTGACTTTC
TRBD1	TRBV2	-	TRBJ1-3	CASSTDRGNTIYF	TGTGCCAGCAGTACGGACAGGGGAAACACCATATATTTT
TRBD1	TRBV4-1	-	TRBJ1-1	CASSLLDRGAEAFF	TGCGCCAGCAGCCTACTCGACAGGGGCGCTGAAGCTTTCTTT
-	TRBV7-2	few	TRBJ2-7	CASSFHLYEQYF	TGTGCCAGCAGCTTCCACTTGTACGAGCAGTACTTC
-	TRBV28	-	TRBJ2-7	CASSLWGQGGAYEQYF	TGTGCCAGCAGTTTATGGGGCCAGGGAGGAGCCTACGAGCAGTACTTC
TRBD2	TRBV4-2	-	TRBJ2-2	CASSQDRRLAGVDTGELFF	TGTGCCAGCAGCCAAGATCGGAGACTAGCGGGAGTGGACACCGGGGAGCTGTTTTTT
-	TRBV28	-	TRBJ2-5	CASNLSGGFQETQYF	TGTGCCAGCAATCTTAGTGGCGGGTTCCAAGAGACCCAGTACTTC
-	TRBV6-1	once	TRBJ1-1	CASSASTGIMNTEAFF	TGTGCCAGCAGTGCTTCGACAGGCATAATGAACACTGAAGCTTTCTTT